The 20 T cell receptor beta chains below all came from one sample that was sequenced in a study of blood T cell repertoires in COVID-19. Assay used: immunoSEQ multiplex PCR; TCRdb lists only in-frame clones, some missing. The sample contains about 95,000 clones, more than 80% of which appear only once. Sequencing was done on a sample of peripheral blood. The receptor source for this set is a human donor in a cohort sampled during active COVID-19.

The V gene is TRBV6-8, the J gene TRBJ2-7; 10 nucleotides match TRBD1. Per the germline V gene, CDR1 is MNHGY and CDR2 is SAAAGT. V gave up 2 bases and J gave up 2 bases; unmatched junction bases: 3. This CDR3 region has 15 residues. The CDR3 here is CASSYGDRGPYEQYF. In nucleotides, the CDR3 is TGTGCCAGCAGTTACGGGGACAGGGGTCCCTACGAGCAGTACTTC.

CDR3 sequence (DNA): TGTGCCAGCAGTGAGAGGGCTCTCCGGAGGGATCAGCCCCAGCATTTT. As protein: CASSERALRRDQPQHF. This chain uses TRBV2 with TRBJ1-5; D unresolved. V lost 3 bases and J lost 5, with 17 bases in between. The CDR3 contains 16 residues. Germline V gene lookup returns CDR1 SNHLY and CDR2 FYNNEI.

CDR3 sequence reads: CASMGLAGRNEQFF. The CDR3 region has the DNA TGTGCCAGTATGGGGCTAGCGGGGCGCAATGAGCAGTTCTTC. The rearrangement links TRBV19 to TRBJ2-1; 9 bases align to TRBD2. The CDR3 runs to 14 residues. Per the germline V gene, CDR1 is LNHDA and CDR2 is SQIVND (reference sequence). With V trimmed by 7 bases and J by 6 bases, 7 bases remained unmatched. The whole variable domain, filled in from reference TRBV19 and TRBJ2-1, reads DGGITQSPKYLFRKEGQNVTLSCEQNLNHDAMYWYRQDPGQGLRLIYYSQIVNDFQKGDIAEGYSVSREKKESFPLTVTSAQKNPTAFYLCASMGLAGRNEQFFGPGTRLTVL.

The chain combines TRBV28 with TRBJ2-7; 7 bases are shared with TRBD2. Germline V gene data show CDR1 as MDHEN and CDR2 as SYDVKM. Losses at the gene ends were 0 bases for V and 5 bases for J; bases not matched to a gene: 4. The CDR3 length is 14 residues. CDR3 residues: CASSLWGGNDEQYF. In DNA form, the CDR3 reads TGTGCCAGCAGTTTATGGGGAGGGAACGACGAGCAGTACTTC.

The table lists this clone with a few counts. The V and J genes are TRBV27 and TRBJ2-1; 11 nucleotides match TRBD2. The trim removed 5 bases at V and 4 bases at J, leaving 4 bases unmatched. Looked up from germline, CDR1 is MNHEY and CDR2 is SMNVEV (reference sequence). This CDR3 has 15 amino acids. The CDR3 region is CASSLAGGPYNEQFF. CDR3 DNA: TGTGCCAGCAGTCTAGCGGGAGGCCCATACAATGAGCAGTTCTTC.

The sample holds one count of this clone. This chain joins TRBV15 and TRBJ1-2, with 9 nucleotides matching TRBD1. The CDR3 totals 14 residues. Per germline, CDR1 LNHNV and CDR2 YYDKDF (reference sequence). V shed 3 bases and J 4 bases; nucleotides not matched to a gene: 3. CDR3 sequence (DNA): TGTGCCACCAGCAGGGACAGGGGATTCTATGGCTACACCTTC. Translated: CATSRDRGFYGYTF.

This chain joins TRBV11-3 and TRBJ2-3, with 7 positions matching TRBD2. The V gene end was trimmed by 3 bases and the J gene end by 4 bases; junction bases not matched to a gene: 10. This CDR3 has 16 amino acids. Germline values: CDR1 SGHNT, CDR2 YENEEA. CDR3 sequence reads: CASSFGAGETPDTQYF. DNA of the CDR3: TGTGCCAGCAGCTTCGGGGCGGGAGAAACCCCAGATACGCAGTATTTT.

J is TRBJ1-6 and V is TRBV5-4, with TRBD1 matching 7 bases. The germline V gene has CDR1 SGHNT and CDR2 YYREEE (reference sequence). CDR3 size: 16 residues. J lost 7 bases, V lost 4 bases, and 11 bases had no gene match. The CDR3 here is CASSPRGDSLNSPLHF. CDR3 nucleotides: TGTGCCAGCAGCCCAAGAGGGGACAGTTTGAATTCACCCCTCCACTTT.

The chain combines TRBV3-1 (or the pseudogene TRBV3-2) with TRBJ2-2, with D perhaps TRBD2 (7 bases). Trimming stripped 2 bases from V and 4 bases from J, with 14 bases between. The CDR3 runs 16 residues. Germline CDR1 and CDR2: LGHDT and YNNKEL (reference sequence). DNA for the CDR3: TGTGCCAGCAGCCAACTGGTGGGGGGGCCCACCGGGGAGCTGTTTTTT. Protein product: CASSQLVGGPTGELFF.

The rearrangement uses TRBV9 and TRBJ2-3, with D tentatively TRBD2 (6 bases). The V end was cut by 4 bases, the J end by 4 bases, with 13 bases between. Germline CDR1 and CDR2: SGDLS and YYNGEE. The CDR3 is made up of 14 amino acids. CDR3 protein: CASSPGGRADTQYF. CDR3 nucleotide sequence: TGTGCCAGCAGCCCCGGAGGGCGGGCAGATACGCAGTATTTT.

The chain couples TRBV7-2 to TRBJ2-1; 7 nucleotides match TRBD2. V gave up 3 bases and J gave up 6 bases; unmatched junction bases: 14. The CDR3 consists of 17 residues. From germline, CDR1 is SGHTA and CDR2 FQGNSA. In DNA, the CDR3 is TGTGCCAGCAGCTTTAGAACTAGCGATATGAGTGTCAATGAGCAGTTCTTC. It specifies CASSFRTSDMSVNEQFF.

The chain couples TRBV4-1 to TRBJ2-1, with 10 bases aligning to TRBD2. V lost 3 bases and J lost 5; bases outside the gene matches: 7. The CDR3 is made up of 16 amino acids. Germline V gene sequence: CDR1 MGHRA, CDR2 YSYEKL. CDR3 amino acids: CASSHATSGVNNEQFF. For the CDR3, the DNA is TGCGCCAGCAGCCACGCCACTAGCGGGGTTAACAATGAGCAGTTCTTC.

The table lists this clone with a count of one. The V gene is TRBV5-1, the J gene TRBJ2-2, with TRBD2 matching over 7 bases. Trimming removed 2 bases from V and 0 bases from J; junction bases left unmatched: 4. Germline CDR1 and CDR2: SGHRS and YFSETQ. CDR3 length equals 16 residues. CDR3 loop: CASSFTAGSNTGELFF. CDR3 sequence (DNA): TGCGCCAGCAGCTTCACAGCGGGATCGAACACCGGGGAGCTGTTTTTT.

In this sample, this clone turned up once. The CDR3 is CASSRRGQGLYGYTF. DNA of the CDR3: TGTGCCAGCAGTCGGAGAGGACAGGGTCTCTATGGCTACACCTTC. The J gene is TRBJ1-2, the V gene TRBV6-2 or TRBV6-3; 8 nucleotides line up with TRBD1. The V and J ends lost 5 bases and 4 bases, in that order; junction bases with no gene match: 9. Per the germline V gene, CDR1 is MNHEY and CDR2 is SVGEGT. CDR3 length: 15 residues.

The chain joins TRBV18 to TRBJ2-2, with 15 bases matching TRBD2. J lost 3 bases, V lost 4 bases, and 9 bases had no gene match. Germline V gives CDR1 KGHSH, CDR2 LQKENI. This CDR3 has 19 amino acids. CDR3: CASSQSGLAGGLYTGELFF. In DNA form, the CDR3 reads TGTGCCAGCTCACAATCCGGACTAGCGGGAGGGCTGTACACCGGGGAGCTGTTTTTT.

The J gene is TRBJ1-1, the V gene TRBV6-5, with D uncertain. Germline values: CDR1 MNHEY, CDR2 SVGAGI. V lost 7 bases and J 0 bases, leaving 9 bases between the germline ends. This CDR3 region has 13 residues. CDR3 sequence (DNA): TGTGCCAGCATCCCGTCCCTGAACACTGAAGCTTTCTTT. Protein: CASIPSLNTEAFF.

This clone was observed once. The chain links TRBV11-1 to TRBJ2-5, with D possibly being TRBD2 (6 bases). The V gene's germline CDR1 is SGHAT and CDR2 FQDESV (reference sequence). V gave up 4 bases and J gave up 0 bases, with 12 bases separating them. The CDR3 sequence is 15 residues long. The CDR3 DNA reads TGTGCCAGCAGCTCCAATCGGGACTACCAAGAGACCCAGTACTTC. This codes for CASSSNRDYQETQYF.

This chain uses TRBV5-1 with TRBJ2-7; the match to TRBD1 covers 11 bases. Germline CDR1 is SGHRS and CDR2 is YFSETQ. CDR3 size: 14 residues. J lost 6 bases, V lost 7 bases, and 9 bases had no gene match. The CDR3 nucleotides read TGCGCCAGCTCTTTTGGACAGGGGGCATCCGAGCAGTACTTC. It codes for CASSFGQGASEQYF.

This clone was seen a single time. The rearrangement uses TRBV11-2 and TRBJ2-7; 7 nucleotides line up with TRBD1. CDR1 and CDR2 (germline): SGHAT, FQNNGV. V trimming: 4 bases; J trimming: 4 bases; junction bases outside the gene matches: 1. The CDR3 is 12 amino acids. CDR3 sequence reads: CASSSRGYEQYF. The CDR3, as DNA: TGTGCCAGCAGCTCCAGGGGGTACGAGCAGTACTTC.

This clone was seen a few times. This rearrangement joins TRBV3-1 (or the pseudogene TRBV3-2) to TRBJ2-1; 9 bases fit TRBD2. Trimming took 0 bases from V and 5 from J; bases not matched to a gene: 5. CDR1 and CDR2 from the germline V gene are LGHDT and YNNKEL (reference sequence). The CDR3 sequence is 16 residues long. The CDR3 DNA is TGTGCCAGCAGCCAAGAAGTGCTAGCGGGAAACAATGAGCAGTTCTTC. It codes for CASSQEVLAGNNEQFF.